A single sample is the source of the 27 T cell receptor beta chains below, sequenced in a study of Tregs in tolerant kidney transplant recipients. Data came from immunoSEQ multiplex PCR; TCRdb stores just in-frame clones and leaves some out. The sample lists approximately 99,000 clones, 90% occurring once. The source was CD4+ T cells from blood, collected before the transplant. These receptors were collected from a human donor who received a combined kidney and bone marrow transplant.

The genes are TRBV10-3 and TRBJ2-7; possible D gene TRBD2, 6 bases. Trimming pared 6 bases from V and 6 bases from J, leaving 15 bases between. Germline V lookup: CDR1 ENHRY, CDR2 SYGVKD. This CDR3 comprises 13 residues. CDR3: CAISPGTQGEQYF. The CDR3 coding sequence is TGTGCCATCAGCCCCGGGACTCAGGGCGAGCAGTACTTC.

The CDR3 nucleotides read TGTGCCAGCAGCTTATCCAGGACAACCCGGAGGGACATTCAGTACTTC. As protein: CASSLSRTTRRDIQYF. This rearrangement joins TRBV7-9 to TRBJ2-4, with D perhaps TRBD2 (6 bases). Trimming removed 2 bases at V and 8 bases at J, with 19 bases between. The CDR3 runs to 16 residues. Per the germline V gene, CDR1 is SEHNR and CDR2 is FQNEAQ (reference sequence).

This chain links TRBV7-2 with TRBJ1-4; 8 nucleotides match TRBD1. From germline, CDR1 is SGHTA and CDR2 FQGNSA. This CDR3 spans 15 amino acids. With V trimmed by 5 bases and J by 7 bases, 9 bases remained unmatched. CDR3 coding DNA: TGTGCCAGCAGCCGAGACAGGGGAGTTGGTGAAAAACTGTTTTTT. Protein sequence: CASSRDRGVGEKLFF. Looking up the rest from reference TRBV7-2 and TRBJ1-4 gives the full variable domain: GAGVSQSPSNKVTEKGKDVELRCDPISGHTALYWYRQSLGQGLEFLIYFQGNSAPDKSGLPSDRFSAERTGGSVSTLTIQRTQQEDSAVYLCASSRDRGVGEKLFFGSGTQLSVL.

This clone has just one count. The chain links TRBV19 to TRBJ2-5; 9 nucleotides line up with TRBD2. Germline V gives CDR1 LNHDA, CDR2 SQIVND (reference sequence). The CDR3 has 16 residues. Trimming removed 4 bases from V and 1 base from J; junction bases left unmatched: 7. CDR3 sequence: CASSSGRGQFQETQYF. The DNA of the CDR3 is TGTGCCAGTAGTAGCGGGAGGGGACAGTTCCAAGAGACCCAGTACTTC.

The CDR3, as DNA: TGTGCCAGCAGCCCTTGGGGCCGCGCGCGGACTGAAGCTTTCTTT. This codes for CASSPWGRARTEAFF. The chain carries TRBV11-2 and TRBJ1-1; D possibly corresponds to TRBD1 (5 bases). V was shortened by 5 bases and J by 5 bases, with 18 bases between the two germline ends. Germline lookup yields CDR1 SGHAT and CDR2 FQNNGV. This CDR3 comprises 15 residues.

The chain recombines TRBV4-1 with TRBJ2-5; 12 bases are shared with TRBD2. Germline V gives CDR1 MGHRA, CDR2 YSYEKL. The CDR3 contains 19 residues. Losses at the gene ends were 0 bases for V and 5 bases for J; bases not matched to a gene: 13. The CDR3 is CASSQDLGTSGLRGETQYF. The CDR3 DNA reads TGCGCCAGCAGCCAAGATCTAGGGACTAGCGGGTTACGAGGCGAGACCCAGTACTTC.

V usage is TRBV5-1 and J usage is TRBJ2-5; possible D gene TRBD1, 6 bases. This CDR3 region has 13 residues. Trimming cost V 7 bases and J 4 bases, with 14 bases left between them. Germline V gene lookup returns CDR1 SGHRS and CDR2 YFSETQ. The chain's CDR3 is CASGQLVGETQYF. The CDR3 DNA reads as TGCGCCAGCGGACAGCTGGTGGGAGAGACCCAGTACTTC.

DNA for the CDR3: TGTGCCAGCAGCCGGTTCTACGAGCAGTACTTC. Translation gives CASSRFYEQYF. The rearrangement uses TRBV6-1 and TRBJ2-7; D unresolved. V was clipped by 6 bases and J by 3 bases, with 6 bases between them. The germline CDR1 and CDR2 sequences are MNHNS and SASEGT. The CDR3 contains 11 residues.

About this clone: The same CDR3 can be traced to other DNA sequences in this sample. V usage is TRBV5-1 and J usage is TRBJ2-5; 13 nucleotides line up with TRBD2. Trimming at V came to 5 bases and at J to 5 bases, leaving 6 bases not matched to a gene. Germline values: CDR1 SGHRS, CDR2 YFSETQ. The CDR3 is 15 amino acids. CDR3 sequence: CASRRTSGSEETQYF. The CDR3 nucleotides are TGCGCCAGCAGACGGACTAGCGGGAGCGAGGAGACCCAGTACTTC. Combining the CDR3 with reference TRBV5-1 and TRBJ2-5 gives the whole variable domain KAGVTQTPRYLIKTRGQQVTLSCSPISGHRSVSWYQQTPGQGLQFLFEYFSETQRNKGNFPGRFSGRQFSNSRSEMNVSTLELGDSALYLCASRRTSGSEETQYFGPGTRLLVL.

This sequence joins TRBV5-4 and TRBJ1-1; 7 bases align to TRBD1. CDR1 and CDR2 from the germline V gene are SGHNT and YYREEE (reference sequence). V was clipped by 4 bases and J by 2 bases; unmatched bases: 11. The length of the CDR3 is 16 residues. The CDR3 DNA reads TGTGCCAGCAGCCCCTTGGCAGGGGGGATAAACACTGAAGCTTTCTTT. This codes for CASSPLAGGINTEAFF.

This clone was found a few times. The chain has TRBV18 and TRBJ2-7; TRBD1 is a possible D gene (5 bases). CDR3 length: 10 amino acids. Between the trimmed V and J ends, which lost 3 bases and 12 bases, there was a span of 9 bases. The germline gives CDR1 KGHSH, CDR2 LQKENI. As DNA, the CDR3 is TGTGCCAGCTCACCCCAGGGTTTGTACTTC. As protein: CASSPQGLYF. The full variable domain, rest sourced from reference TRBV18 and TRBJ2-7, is NAGVMQNPRHLVRRRGQEARLRCSPMKGHSHVYWYRQLPEEGLKFMVYLQKENIIDESGMPKERFSAEFPKEGPSILRIQQVVRGDSAAYFCASSPQGLYFGPGTRLTVT.

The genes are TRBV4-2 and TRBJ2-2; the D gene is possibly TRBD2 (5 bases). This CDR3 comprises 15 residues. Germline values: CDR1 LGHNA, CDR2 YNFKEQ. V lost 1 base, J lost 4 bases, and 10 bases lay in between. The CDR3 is CASSQAAGGTGELFF. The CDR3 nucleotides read TGTGCCAGCAGCCAAGCTGCGGGCGGCACCGGGGAGCTGTTTTTT.

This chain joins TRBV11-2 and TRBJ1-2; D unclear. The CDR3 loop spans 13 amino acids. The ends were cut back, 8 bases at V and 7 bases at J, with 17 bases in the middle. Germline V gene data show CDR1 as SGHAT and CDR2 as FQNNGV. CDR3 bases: TGTGCCAGCCGGCGGAGCGACGCCCCTGGCTACACCTTC. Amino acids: CASRRSDAPGYTF.

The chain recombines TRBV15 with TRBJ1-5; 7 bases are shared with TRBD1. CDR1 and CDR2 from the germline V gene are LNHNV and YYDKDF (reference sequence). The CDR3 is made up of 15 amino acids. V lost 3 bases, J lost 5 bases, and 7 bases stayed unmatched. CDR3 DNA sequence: TGTGCCACCAGCAGGGACAGGTCGCAATATCAGCCCCAGCATTTT. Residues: CATSRDRSQYQPQHF.

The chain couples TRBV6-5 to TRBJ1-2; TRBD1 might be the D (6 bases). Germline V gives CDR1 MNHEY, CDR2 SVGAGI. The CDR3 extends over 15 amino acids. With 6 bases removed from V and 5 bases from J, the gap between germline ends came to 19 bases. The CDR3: CASSRQVGGQYGYTF. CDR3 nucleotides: TGTGCCAGCAGCCGACAGGTCGGGGGGCAATATGGCTACACCTTC.

CDR3 region: CATSLRGGGRVTDTQYF. As DNA, the CDR3 is TGTGCCACCAGCCTACGCGGGGGAGGGCGGGTGACAGATACGCAGTATTTT. The chain is built from TRBV15 and TRBJ2-3, with 7 bases fitting TRBD2. CDR3 length equals 17 residues. Germline V lookup: CDR1 LNHNV, CDR2 YYDKDF (reference sequence). The V gene end was trimmed by 5 bases and the J gene end by 3 bases; junction bases not matched to a gene: 14.

This CDR3 is CASSERPGPGSYTF. The CDR3 DNA sequence: TGCGCCAGCAGCGAGAGGCCCGGCCCGGGAAGCTACACCTTC. The chain is built from TRBV5-1 and TRBJ1-2, with unresolved D. Trimming shortened V by 4 bases and J by 9 bases, and 19 bases separated the two germline ends. The CDR3 contains 14 residues. Germline loops: CDR1 SGHRS, CDR2 YFSETQ.

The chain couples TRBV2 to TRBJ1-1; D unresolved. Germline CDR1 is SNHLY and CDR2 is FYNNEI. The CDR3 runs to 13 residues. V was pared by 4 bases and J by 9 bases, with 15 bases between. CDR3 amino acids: CASSGPEDGKAFF. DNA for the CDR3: TGTGCCAGCAGTGGTCCGGAGGACGGAAAAGCTTTCTTT.

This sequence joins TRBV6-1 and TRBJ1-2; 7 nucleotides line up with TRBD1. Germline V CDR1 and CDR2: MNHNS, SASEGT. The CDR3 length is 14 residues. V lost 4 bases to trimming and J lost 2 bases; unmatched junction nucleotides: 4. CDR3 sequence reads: CASSGQQGNYGYTF. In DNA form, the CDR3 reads TGTGCCAGCAGTGGTCAACAGGGGAACTATGGCTACACCTTC.

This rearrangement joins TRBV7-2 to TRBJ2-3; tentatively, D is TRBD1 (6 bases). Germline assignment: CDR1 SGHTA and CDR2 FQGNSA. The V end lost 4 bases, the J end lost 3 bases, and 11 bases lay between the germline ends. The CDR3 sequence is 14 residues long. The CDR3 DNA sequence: TGTGCCAGCAGCTCTCCAGGACAGACAGATACGCAGTATTTT. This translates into CASSSPGQTDTQYF.

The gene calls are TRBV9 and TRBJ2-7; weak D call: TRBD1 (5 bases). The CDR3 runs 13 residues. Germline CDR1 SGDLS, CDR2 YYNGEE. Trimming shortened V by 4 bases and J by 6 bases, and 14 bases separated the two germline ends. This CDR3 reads CASSPTRRGEQYF. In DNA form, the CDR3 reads TGTGCCAGCAGCCCGACAAGAAGGGGCGAGCAGTACTTC.

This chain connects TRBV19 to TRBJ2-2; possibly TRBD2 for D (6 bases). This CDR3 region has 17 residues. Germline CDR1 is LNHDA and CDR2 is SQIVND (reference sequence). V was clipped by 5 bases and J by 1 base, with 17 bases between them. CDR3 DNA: TGTGCCAGTAGTCCTAACATACCGGGAGAGAACACCGGGGAGCTGTTTTTT. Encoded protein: CASSPNIPGENTGELFF.

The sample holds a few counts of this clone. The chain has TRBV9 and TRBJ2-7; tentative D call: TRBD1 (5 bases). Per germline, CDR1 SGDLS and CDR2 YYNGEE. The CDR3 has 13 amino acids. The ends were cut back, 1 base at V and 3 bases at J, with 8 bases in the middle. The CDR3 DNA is TGTGCCAGCAGCGTAAACGGACACTACGAGCAGTACTTC. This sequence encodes CASSVNGHYEQYF.

The CDR3 DNA reads TGTGCCAGCAGCCCCCGGGGGACCTACAATGAGCAGTTCTTC. Translation gives CASSPRGTYNEQFF. The chain couples TRBV5-4 to TRBJ2-1; weak D call: TRBD2 (6 bases). The CDR3 is 14 residues long. V lost 4 bases and J 2 bases, leaving 10 bases between the germline ends. CDR1 and CDR2 (germline): SGHNT, YYREEE (reference sequence).

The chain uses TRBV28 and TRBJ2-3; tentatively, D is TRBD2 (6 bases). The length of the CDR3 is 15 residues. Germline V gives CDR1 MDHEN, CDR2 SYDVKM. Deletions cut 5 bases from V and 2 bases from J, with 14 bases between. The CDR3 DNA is TGTGCCAGCAGTCCCCGGGAGCCCTACACAGATACGCAGTATTTT. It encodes CASSPREPYTDTQYF.

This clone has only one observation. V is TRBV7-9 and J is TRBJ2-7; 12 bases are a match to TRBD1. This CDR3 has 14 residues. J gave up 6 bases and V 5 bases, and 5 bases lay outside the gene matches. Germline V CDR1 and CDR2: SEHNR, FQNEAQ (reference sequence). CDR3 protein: CASSPGTGGREQYF. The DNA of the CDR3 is TGTGCCAGCAGCCCCGGGACAGGGGGCCGCGAGCAGTACTTC.

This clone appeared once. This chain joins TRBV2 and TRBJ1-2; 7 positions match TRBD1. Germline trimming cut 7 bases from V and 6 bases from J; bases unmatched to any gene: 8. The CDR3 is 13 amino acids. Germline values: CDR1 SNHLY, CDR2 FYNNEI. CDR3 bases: TGTGCCAGCACCTTCGACAGGGTTGATGGCTACACCTTC. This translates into CASTFDRVDGYTF.